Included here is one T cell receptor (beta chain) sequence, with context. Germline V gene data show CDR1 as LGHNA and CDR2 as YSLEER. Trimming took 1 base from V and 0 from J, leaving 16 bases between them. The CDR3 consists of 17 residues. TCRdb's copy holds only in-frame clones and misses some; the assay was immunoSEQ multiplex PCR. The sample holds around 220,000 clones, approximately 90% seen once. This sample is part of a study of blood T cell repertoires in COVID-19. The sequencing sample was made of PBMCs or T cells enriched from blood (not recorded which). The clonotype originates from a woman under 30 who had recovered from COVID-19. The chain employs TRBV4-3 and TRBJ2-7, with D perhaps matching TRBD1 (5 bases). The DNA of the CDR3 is TGCGCCAGCAGCCAAGGGCGGCAGGGCAAGACCTCCTACGAGCAGTACTTC. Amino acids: CASSQGRQGKTSYEQYF.